Following are 26 T cell receptor beta chains from one sample sequenced in a study of T cells in Graves' hyperthyroidism and ophthalmopathy. The source material, RNA transcripts, was used to amplify TCR beta CDR3 regions. A set of HTBI primers served as the primers for a first-round RT-PCR of the TCR CDR3. One entry per CDR3 protein results from TCRdb running MiXCR on the multiplex PCR reads. The sample includes approximately 570,000 distinct CDR3 sequences, 15% to 20% seen only once; the top ten take 47%. Sequencing was performed on blood. The receptor set was obtained from a man aged 35 to 55 with Graves' ophthalmopathy.

This clonotype was seen a handful of times. The rearrangement links TRBV20-1 to TRBJ1-2, with D maybe TRBD1 (6 bases). Trimming stripped 0 bases from V and 8 bases from J, with 19 bases between. The CDR3 loop spans 15 amino acids. The germline CDR1 and CDR2 sequences are DFQATT and SNEGSKA (reference sequence). CDR3 DNA: TGCAGTGCTAGAGACAGTTTCAGGGGATTATGGGGCTACACCTTC. It codes for CSARDSFRGLWGYTF.

This clonotype appeared once. The rearrangement joins TRBV7-9 to TRBJ2-3; D perhaps matches TRBD2 (6 bases). The ends were cut back, 2 bases at V and 2 bases at J, with 17 bases in the middle. The CDR3 has 17 residues. Germline V CDR1 and CDR2: SEHNR, FQNEAQ (reference sequence). The CDR3 DNA reads as TGTGCCAGCAGCTTATATCCCCCGGGACTCAACACAGATACGCAGTATTTT. Protein sequence: CASSLYPPGLNTDTQYF.

This clonotype showed up many times. V and J are TRBV28 and TRBJ1-1; D uncertain. V lost 0 bases and J 1 base, leaving 6 bases between the germline ends. The CDR3 has 14 residues. Per the germline V gene, CDR1 is MDHEN and CDR2 is SYDVKM. This chain's CDR3 is CASSLWVENTEAFF. The CDR3 nucleotides are TGTGCCAGCAGTTTATGGGTGGAGAACACTGAAGCTTTCTTT.

The chain is built from TRBV20-1 and TRBJ2-3, with D possibly being TRBD1 (6 bases). Germline values: CDR1 DFQATT, CDR2 SNEGSKA (reference sequence). Trimming shortened V by 7 bases and J by 3 bases, and 14 bases separated the two germline ends. This CDR3 spans 13 amino acids. In nucleotides, the CDR3 is TGCAGTGGGTGGACAGCGAATACAGATACGCAGTATTTT. This gives the protein CSGWTANTDTQYF.

This clonotype was found a few times. The CDR3 nucleotides read TGTGCCAGCTCACCACGTGAAGCGGGAAGGTCCTACAATGAGCAGTTCTTC. As protein: CASSPREAGRSYNEQFF. The rearrangement joins TRBV18 to TRBJ2-1, with TRBD2 identical over 7 bases. V trimming: 1 base; J trimming: 1 base; junction bases outside the gene matches: 7. CDR3 length equals 17 residues. Looked up from germline, CDR1 is KGHSH and CDR2 is LQKENI.

The chain employs TRBV7-9 and TRBJ2-1; 7 bases are a match to TRBD2. This CDR3 is 15 amino acids long. J gave up 2 bases and V 5 bases, and 6 bases lay outside the gene matches. CDR1 is SEHNR, CDR2 FQNEAQ, per germline (reference sequence). The CDR3 nucleotides are TGTGCCAGCAGCCAACGCGGGACTACCTACAATGAGCAGTTCTTC. It yields the protein CASSQRGTTYNEQFF.

This clonotype was observed many times. The gene calls are TRBV7-8 and TRBJ1-5, with D possibly being TRBD1 (6 bases). This CDR3 contains 14 residues. Trimming took 5 bases from V and 4 from J, leaving 12 bases between them. In germline, CDR1 is SGHVS, CDR2 FQNEAQ. CDR3 in DNA: TGTGCCAGCAGCCCAAACAGGGAGAATCAGCCCCAGCATTTT. The encoded protein is CASSPNRENQPQHF.

This clonotype was found a few times. The chain carries TRBV30 and TRBJ1-3; D perhaps matches TRBD1 (6 bases). There are 13 residues in the CDR3. V lost 0 bases and J 4 bases, leaving 7 bases between the germline ends. CDR1 GTSNPN and CDR2 SVGIG come from the germline V gene (reference sequence). CDR3 loop: CAWSVGGGNTIYF. The CDR3 region has the DNA TGTGCCTGGAGTGTGGGGGGCGGAAACACCATATATTTT.

The J gene is TRBJ2-1, the V gene TRBV19; 9 bases are a match to TRBD2. J was trimmed by 9 bases and V by 7 bases; bases with no gene match: 13. The CDR3 is made up of 15 amino acids. CDR1 LNHDA and CDR2 SQIVND come from the germline V gene (reference sequence). The DNA for the CDR3 is TGTGCCAGTAACGGAGCTAGCGGGGAGTGGGGTGAGCAGTTCTTC. Protein product: CASNGASGEWGEQFF. Full variable domain (missing parts from reference TRBV19 and TRBJ2-1): DGGITQSPKYLFRKEGQNVTLSCEQNLNHDAMYWYRQDPGQGLRLIYYSQIVNDFQKGDIAEGYSVSREKKESFPLTVTSAQKNPTAFYLCASNGASGEWGEQFFGPGTRLTVL.

Many counts were recorded for this clonotype. The rearrangement uses TRBV29-1 and TRBJ2-1; D gene uncertain. The germline CDR1 and CDR2 sequences are SQVTM and ANQGSEA. This CDR3 has 11 amino acids. Trimming left V 7 bases short and J 3 bases short, with 7 bases between. The DNA of the CDR3 is TGCAGCGAAAAGGGCTACAATGAGCAGTTCTTC. Protein: CSEKGYNEQFF.

This clonotype was observed at least ten times. The chain employs TRBV28 and TRBJ2-5; a possible D gene is TRBD1 (6 bases). The CDR3 totals 12 residues. Germline-derived CDR1 and CDR2 are MDHEN and SYDVKM. V was clipped by 10 bases and J by 5 bases, with 14 bases between them. DNA for the CDR3: TGTGCCACCGCAGGGGTCCGGGAGACCCAGTACTTC. This sequence encodes CATAGVRETQYF.

CDR3 sequence reads: CSASPAGRGGETQYF. As DNA, the CDR3 is TGCAGTGCTAGTCCTGCGGGGAGGGGTGGAGAGACCCAGTACTTC. The chain joins TRBV20-1 to TRBJ2-5, with 7 bases matching TRBD2. Germline loops: CDR1 DFQATT, CDR2 SNEGSKA (reference sequence). CDR3 length: 15 amino acids. V dropped 3 bases and J dropped 4; count of bases not matched to a gene: 11.

This clonotype has a count of ten or more. The CDR3 protein is CASSSRGGGPGGYEQYF. Written as DNA, the CDR3 is TGTGCCAGCAGCTCCCGGGGGGGAGGGCCCGGGGGCTACGAGCAGTACTTC. The chain recombines TRBV5-8 with TRBJ2-7; 8 bases map to TRBD2. After removal of 3 bases from V and 3 bases from J, the junction contained 14 bases not matched to a gene. There are 17 residues in the CDR3. The germline CDR1 and CDR2 sequences are SGHTS and YDEGEE. The full variable domain, with the rest looked up from reference TRBV5-8 and TRBJ2-7, is EAGVTQSPTHLIKTRGQQATLRCSPISGHTSVYWYQQALGLGLQFLLWYDEGEERNRGNFPPRFSGRQFPNYSSELNVNALELEDSALYLCASSSRGGGPGGYEQYFGPGTRLTVT.

In this sample, this clonotype turned up a few times. The chain combines TRBV28 with TRBJ2-1; D is undetermined. Between the trimmed V and J ends, which lost 7 bases and 3 bases, there was a span of 16 bases. CDR1 is MDHEN and CDR2 is SYDVKM in the germline V gene. The CDR3 is 15 residues long. The CDR3 region is CASTLPASNYNEQFF. The CDR3 nucleotides are TGTGCCAGCACCCTTCCGGCGTCCAACTACAATGAGCAGTTCTTC.

This clonotype was counted ten times or more. The chain employs TRBV7-2 and TRBJ1-1, with unresolved D. The V gene lost 4 bases and the J gene lost 4 bases, with 13 bases spanning the gap. CDR3 size: 14 residues. From germline, CDR1 is SGHTA and CDR2 FQGNSA. Written as DNA, the CDR3 is TGTGCCAGCAGCTCCCCCAAAGCATTCACTGAAGCTTTCTTT. It translates to CASSSPKAFTEAFF.

This chain links TRBV7-2 with TRBJ1-6; weak D call: TRBD1 (6 bases). V was shortened by 5 bases and J by 3 bases, with 14 bases between the two germline ends. CDR3 size: 16 residues. Germline CDR1 reads SGHTA; CDR2 reads FQGNSA. DNA for the CDR3: TGTGCCAGCAGCCAAGGGGAGGGGGGCTATAATTCACCCCTCCACTTT. This sequence encodes CASSQGEGGYNSPLHF.

This clonotype appeared many times. J is TRBJ1-2 and V is TRBV7-8, with a possible D match to TRBD1 (6 bases). V was cut by 0 bases and J by 4 bases, with 9 bases left in between. The CDR3 totals 14 residues. Germline CDR1 reads SGHVS; CDR2 reads FQNEAQ. The CDR3 loop reads CASSLAGHGYGYTF. As DNA, the CDR3 is TGTGCCAGCAGCTTAGCGGGACATGGCTATGGCTACACCTTC.

This clonotype was seen a handful of times. J is TRBJ2-2 and V is TRBV15, with 8 bases matching TRBD2. Trimming at V came to 0 bases and at J to 1 base, leaving 4 bases not matched to a gene. CDR1 is LNHNV and CDR2 is YYDKDF in the germline V gene (reference sequence). The CDR3 covers 17 residues. CDR3 in amino acids: CATSRDGLAGNTGELFF. The CDR3, as DNA: TGTGCCACCAGCAGAGATGGGCTAGCGGGGAACACCGGGGAGCTGTTTTTT.

This clonotype showed up just a few times. The chain recombines TRBV7-8 with TRBJ2-7; D is perhaps TRBD2 (5 bases). V was trimmed by 4 bases and J by 0 bases, leaving 16 bases between them. CDR1 and CDR2 from the germline V gene are SGHVS and FQNEAQ. The CDR3 sequence is 16 residues long. The CDR3 loop is CASSSWSSGSSYEQYF. The CDR3 coding sequence is TGTGCCAGCAGCTCTTGGTCCAGCGGATCCTCCTACGAGCAGTACTTC. The complete variable domain, with remaining parts taken from reference TRBV7-8 and TRBJ2-7, reads GAGVSQSPRYKVAKRGQDVALRCDPISGHVSLFWYQQALGQGPEFLTYFQNEAQLDKSGLPSDRFFAERPEGSVSTLKIQRTQQEDSAVYLCASSSWSSGSSYEQYFGPGTRLTVT.

This clonotype was detected ten times or more. The chain links TRBV28 to TRBJ2-1, with 14 nucleotides matching TRBD2. V shed 0 bases and J 7 bases; nucleotides not matched to a gene: 5. The germline V gene encodes CDR1 MDHEN and CDR2 SYDVKM. The length of the CDR3 is 17 residues. The CDR3 loop reads CASSLWGLAGEWNEQFF. The CDR3 DNA follows: TGTGCCAGCAGTTTATGGGGACTAGCGGGAGAATGGAATGAGCAGTTCTTC.

Only a few counts were recorded for this clonotype. This chain uses TRBV29-1 with TRBJ1-3, with unresolved D. The length of the CDR3 is 13 residues. V lost 0 bases and J lost 4, with 7 bases in between. The V gene's germline CDR1 is SQVTM and CDR2 ANQGSEA. Written as DNA, the CDR3 is TGCAGCGTTGAAGATCTACAGGGAAACACCATATATTTT. Its translation is CSVEDLQGNTIYF.

This clonotype was detected many times. The rearrangement joins TRBV7-8 to TRBJ2-1; no definite D call. Trimming removed 0 bases at V and 13 bases at J, with 19 bases between. CDR1 and CDR2 from the germline V gene are SGHVS and FQNEAQ. The CDR3 consists of 15 residues. CDR3 sequence: CASSLASEYVSTQFF. The CDR3 region has the DNA TGTGCCAGCAGCTTAGCGAGTGAGTACGTATCAACTCAGTTCTTC.

The chain uses TRBV11-2 and TRBJ2-6; weak D call: TRBD2 (6 bases). The V and J ends lost 5 bases and 4 bases respectively, with 21 bases between them. This CDR3 region has 18 residues. Germline-derived CDR1 and CDR2 are SGHAT and FQNNGV. The CDR3 DNA sequence: TGTGCCAGCAGCCCACGGGGGTCATCCATGTTAGGGGCCAACGTCCTGACTTTC. This encodes CASSPRGSSMLGANVLTF.

Worth noting for this clonotype: A much larger clone sits a single nucleotide away, making a read error possible. The chain is built from TRBV24-1 and TRBJ2-1; D uncertain. The CDR3 has 11 amino acids. V lost 0 bases to trimming and J lost 11 bases, with 4 bases between them. Germline V gene sequence: CDR1 KGHDR, CDR2 SFDVKD. CDR3 amino acids: CATSDLNKQFF. For the CDR3, the DNA is TGTGCCACCAGTGATTTGAACAAGCAGTTCTTC.

Comments on this clonotype: Since a much larger clone is just one base distant, this may be a read error. This chain uses TRBV30 with TRBJ1-1; no clear D gene. The CDR3 runs to 11 residues. CDR1 and CDR2 from the germline V gene are GTSNPN and SVGIG (reference sequence). The CDR3 nucleotides read TGTGCCTGGGGTGTAGGGACTGAAGCTTTCTTT. Amino acids: CAWGVGTEAFF.

The V call is TRBV20-1, the J call TRBJ2-7; D tentatively reads TRBD1 or TRBD2 (6 bases each). V lost 1 base to trimming and J lost 1 base, with 14 bases between them. The CDR3 totals 15 residues. Germline V CDR1 and CDR2: DFQATT, SNEGSKA (reference sequence). In DNA, the CDR3 is TGCAGTGCTAGAGGAGGGGGGATAGGGTCCTACGAGCAGTACTTC. As protein: CSARGGGIGSYEQYF.